This entry lists 20 T cell receptor beta chains sequenced from one sample in a study of blood T cell repertoires in COVID-19. Assay used: immunoSEQ multiplex PCR; TCRdb lists only in-frame clones, some missing. The table lists around 80,000 clones, about 73% of them singletons. Source material: peripheral blood. The receptors shown here come from a man in his fifties with active or convalescent COVID-19.

The CDR3 DNA reads as TGTGCCAGCAGCTTGGCCCGGGGGAACGAGCAGTACTTC. Translation: CASSLARGNEQYF. The chain employs TRBV5-4 and TRBJ2-7, with D tentatively TRBD2 (6 bases). CDR1 SGHNT and CDR2 YYREEE come from the germline V gene (reference sequence). V was clipped by 0 bases and J by 5 bases, with 9 bases between them. The length of the CDR3 is 13 residues.

The chain carries TRBV7-3 and TRBJ2-3; D is possibly TRBD2 (6 bases). There are 14 residues in the CDR3. The V and J ends lost 5 bases and 2 bases respectively, with 11 bases between them. The germline V gene encodes CDR1 SGHTA and CDR2 FQGTGA. In nucleotides, the CDR3 is TGTGCCAGCAGCACGGGACTTACCACAGATACGCAGTATTTT. This encodes CASSTGLTTDTQYF.

This clone was seen repeatedly, ten times or more. This rearrangement joins TRBV19 to TRBJ2-5; possibly TRBD2 for D (6 bases). CDR1 is LNHDA, CDR2 SQIVND, per germline (reference sequence). The CDR3 consists of 16 residues. V lost 3 bases and J lost 4, with 18 bases in between. CDR3 DNA sequence: TGTGCCAGTAGTATTAAGGGCGGGGCGAGGAGAGAGACCCAGTACTTC. Encoded protein: CASSIKGGARRETQYF.

CDR3 residues: CASSQGTSGGTTYTDTQYF. The CDR3 nucleotides are TGCGCCAGCAGCCAAGGGACTAGCGGGGGGACCACTTATACAGATACGCAGTATTTT. The rearrangement joins TRBV5-1 to TRBJ2-3; 15 nucleotides align to TRBD2. Germline V gene data show CDR1 as SGHRS and CDR2 as YFSETQ. Trimming removed 4 bases from V and 3 bases from J; junction bases left unmatched: 12. This CDR3 comprises 19 residues.

This clone was observed a few times. The chain combines TRBV28 with TRBJ1-2; D unresolved. With 3 bases removed from V and 1 base from J, the gap between germline ends came to 6 bases. Germline CDR1 and CDR2: MDHEN and SYDVKM. The CDR3 consists of 13 residues. CDR3 residues: CASSLTNNYGYTF. In DNA, the CDR3 is TGTGCCAGCAGTTTGACAAATAACTATGGCTACACCTTC.

This clone was observed once. The chain is built from TRBV19 and TRBJ2-5; TRBD1 aligns across 7 bases. The CDR3 is 14 residues long. After removal of 4 bases from V and 3 bases from J, the junction contained 5 bases not matched to a gene. CDR1 is LNHDA, CDR2 SQIVND, per germline (reference sequence). CDR3 DNA sequence: TGTGCCAGTAGTACCCAGGGGGTCAAAGAGACCCAGTACTTC. Its protein product is CASSTQGVKETQYF.

This chain uses TRBV3-1 (or the pseudogene TRBV3-2) with TRBJ2-7; D is uncertain. The germline V and J ends were trimmed by 1 base and 5 bases, with 9 bases remaining between them. CDR3 size: 13 residues. CDR1 and CDR2 (germline): LGHDT, YNNKEL (reference sequence). The CDR3 loop is CASSQAGRDEQYF. DNA for the CDR3: TGTGCCAGCAGCCAAGCTGGCCGGGACGAGCAGTACTTC.

The V call is TRBV6-5, the J call TRBJ1-2; the D gene is possibly TRBD1 (6 bases). Trimming pared 6 bases from V and 3 bases from J, leaving 11 bases between. CDR1 and CDR2 (germline): MNHEY, SVGAGI. The CDR3 sequence is 13 residues long. The CDR3 DNA is TGTGCCAGCAGGAGGGGACAAGACTATGGCTACACCTTC. Its protein product is CASRRGQDYGYTF.

In its sample, this clone was seen once. The chain joins TRBV5-6 to TRBJ2-5, with 7 bases matching TRBD2. Germline values: CDR1 SGHDT, CDR2 YYEEEE. CDR3 size: 14 residues. Losses at the gene ends were 4 bases for V and 2 bases for J; bases not matched to a gene: 5. The CDR3 sequence is CASSTASGQETQYF. The CDR3 DNA reads as TGTGCCAGCAGCACCGCTAGCGGACAAGAGACCCAGTACTTC.

The chain employs TRBV6-1 and TRBJ1-1, with 7 bases identical to TRBD1. With 4 bases clipped from V and 4 bases from J, the junction kept 12 bases outside the gene matches. Germline CDR1 and CDR2: MNHNS and SASEGT. The CDR3 spans 16 residues. The CDR3 region is CASSVSTGARSTEAFF. In DNA form, the CDR3 reads TGTGCCAGCAGTGTATCCACAGGGGCGAGGAGCACTGAAGCTTTCTTT.

The chain couples TRBV5-1 to TRBJ2-7; weak D call: TRBD2 (5 bases). Germline V gene data show CDR1 as SGHRS and CDR2 as YFSETQ. The V and J ends lost 4 bases and 1 base respectively, with 15 bases between them. The CDR3 runs to 15 residues. CDR3 sequence: CASSEGSGVSYEQYF. The DNA for the CDR3 is TGCGCCAGCAGCGAAGGGAGCGGAGTGTCCTACGAGCAGTACTTC.

The CDR3 region is CASSAGQGAPTEAFF. The CDR3 DNA reads TGTGCCAGCAGCGCTGGACAGGGGGCGCCCACTGAAGCTTTCTTT. The chain carries TRBV6-5 and TRBJ1-1; 11 nucleotides line up with TRBD1. CDR1 MNHEY and CDR2 SVGAGI come from the germline V gene. V lost 6 bases and J lost 4; bases outside the gene matches: 7. The CDR3 is made up of 15 amino acids.

This clone was detected once. In DNA form, the CDR3 reads TGTGCCAGCAGCCGGGCCCCAGCGGGGGGCCGGGACAATGAGCAGTTCTTC. Translating gives CASSRAPAGGRDNEQFF. The V gene is TRBV5-4, the J gene TRBJ2-1; 9 positions match TRBD2. The CDR3 is 17 residues long. Germline assignment: CDR1 SGHNT and CDR2 YYREEE (reference sequence). V was pared by 4 bases and J by 5 bases, with 13 bases of the junction left unmatched.

The chain couples TRBV4-3 to TRBJ1-1; tentative D call: TRBD1 (5 bases). The CDR3 is 14 residues long. Looked up from germline, CDR1 is LGHNA and CDR2 is YSLEER. V gave up 4 bases and J gave up 3 bases, with 12 bases separating them. This CDR3 reads CASSPIVGDTEAFF. The CDR3 region has the DNA TGCGCCAGCAGCCCTATAGTAGGGGACACTGAAGCTTTCTTT.

The chain links TRBV28 to TRBJ2-3; TRBD1 matches at 9 bases. The CDR3 has 15 amino acids. V trimming: 4 bases; J trimming: 4 bases; junction bases outside the gene matches: 6. The germline gives CDR1 MDHEN, CDR2 SYDVKM. The CDR3 protein is CASSSPGTGSDTQYF. The CDR3 DNA follows: TGTGCCAGCAGTTCTCCCGGGACAGGGTCAGATACGCAGTATTTT.

The V and J genes are TRBV7-9 and TRBJ2-7; 10 bases align to TRBD1. V shed 1 base and J 0 bases; nucleotides not matched to a gene: 6. CDR1 and CDR2 from the germline V gene are SEHNR and FQNEAQ (reference sequence). CDR3 size: 17 residues. The CDR3 protein is CASSLVGTGDTSYEQYF. CDR3 DNA sequence: TGTGCCAGCAGCTTAGTCGGGACAGGGGACACCTCCTACGAGCAGTACTTC. Full variable domain (remainder filled in from reference TRBV7-9 and TRBJ2-7): DTGVSQNPRHKITKRGQNVTFRCDPISEHNRLYWYRQTLGQGPEFLTYFQNEAQLEKSRLLSDRFSAERPKGSFSTLEIQRTEQGDSAMYLCASSLVGTGDTSYEQYFGPGTRLTVT.

The chain has TRBV24-1 and TRBJ2-7, with a weak D call TRBD2 (6 bases). The CDR3 covers 14 residues. Germline CDR1 is KGHDR and CDR2 is SFDVKD. Between the trimmed V and J ends, which lost 2 bases and 5 bases, there was a span of 12 bases. Here the CDR3 reads CATSDWRGTDEQYF. The CDR3 DNA is TGTGCCACCAGTGATTGGCGGGGTACCGACGAGCAGTACTTC.

This clone was seen more than once but under ten times. This sequence joins TRBV30 and TRBJ1-1, with D tentatively TRBD1 (5 bases). Germline V gene lookup returns CDR1 GTSNPN and CDR2 SVGIG (reference sequence). V was cut by 3 bases and J by 1 base, with 9 bases left in between. This CDR3 region has 13 residues. CDR3 sequence reads: CAWSSDRNTEAFF. CDR3 DNA sequence: TGTGCCTGGAGCTCCGACAGGAACACTGAAGCTTTCTTT.

This clone has a handful of counts. The genes are TRBV6-5 and TRBJ1-2, with 7 bases aligning to TRBD1. The junction had 10 bases not matched to a gene; V was cut back by 6 bases and J by 6 bases. Germline CDR1 and CDR2: MNHEY and SVGAGI. The CDR3 covers 14 residues. The CDR3 sequence: CASRQQGKVHGYTF. The CDR3 coding sequence is TGTGCCAGCAGGCAACAGGGGAAGGTCCATGGCTACACCTTC.

The chain links TRBV19 to TRBJ1-1; 7 bases agree with TRBD1. J was trimmed by 4 bases and V by 7 bases; bases with no gene match: 6. The CDR3 loop spans 13 amino acids. Germline V lookup: CDR1 LNHDA, CDR2 SQIVND (reference sequence). The CDR3 here is CASIWSGGTEAFF. In DNA, the CDR3 is TGTGCCAGTATTTGGTCAGGGGGCACTGAAGCTTTCTTT.